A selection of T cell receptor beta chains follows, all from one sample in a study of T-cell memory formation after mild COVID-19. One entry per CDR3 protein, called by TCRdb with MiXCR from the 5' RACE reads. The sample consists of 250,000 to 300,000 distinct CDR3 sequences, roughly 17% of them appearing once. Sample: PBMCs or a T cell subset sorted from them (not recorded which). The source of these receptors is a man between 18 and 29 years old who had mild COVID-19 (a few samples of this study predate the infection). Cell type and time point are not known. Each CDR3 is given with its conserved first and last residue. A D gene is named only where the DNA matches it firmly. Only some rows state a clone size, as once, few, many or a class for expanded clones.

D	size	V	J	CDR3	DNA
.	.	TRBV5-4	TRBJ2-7	CASSLDSAGSWYEQYF	TGTGCCAGCAGCTTGGATAGTGCAGGGTCCTGGTACGAGCAGTACTTC
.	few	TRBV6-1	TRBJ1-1	CASSLQAGAFF	TGTGCCAGCAGCCTCCAAGCTGGGGCTTTCTTT
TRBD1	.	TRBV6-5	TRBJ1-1	CASRGGITGATEAFF	TGTGCCAGCAGGGGAGGGATCACAGGGGCCACTGAAGCTTTCTTT
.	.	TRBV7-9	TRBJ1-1	CASSSFQGTEAFF	TGTGCCAGCAGCTCCTTTCAGGGAACTGAAGCTTTCTTT
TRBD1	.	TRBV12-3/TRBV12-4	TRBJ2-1	CASSLRTGGQGSYNEQFF	TGTGCCAGCAGTTTGAGGACAGGGGGCCAGGGCTCCTACAATGAGCAGTTCTTC
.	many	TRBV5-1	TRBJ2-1	CASSRGWYEQFF	TGCGCCAGCAGCCGTGGATGGTATGAGCAGTTCTTC
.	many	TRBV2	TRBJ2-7	CASTAGYEQYF	TGTGCCAGCACTGCGGGGTACGAGCAGTACTTC
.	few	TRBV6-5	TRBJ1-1	CASSYSISGGEAFF	TGTGCCAGCAGTTACTCGATCTCGGGAGGAGAAGCTTTCTTT
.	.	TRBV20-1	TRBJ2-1	CSASPSDLVYNEQFF	TGCAGTGCTAGCCCCTCGGATTTAGTCTACAATGAGCAGTTCTTC
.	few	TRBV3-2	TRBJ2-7	CASSPEGPSSYEQYF	TGTGCCAGCAGCCCCGAGGGTCCTAGCTCCTACGAGCAGTACTTC
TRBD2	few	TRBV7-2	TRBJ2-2	CASRTLAGGLTGELFF	TGTGCCAGCAGGACCCTAGCGGGGGGGCTGACCGGGGAGCTGTTTTTT
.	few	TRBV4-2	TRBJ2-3	CASSQAPGVGDTQYF	TGTGCCAGCAGCCAGGCGCCGGGGGTCGGAGATACGCAGTATTTT
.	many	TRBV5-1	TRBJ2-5	CASTVGGRETQYF	TGCGCCAGCACGGTGGGAGGAAGAGAGACCCAGTACTTC
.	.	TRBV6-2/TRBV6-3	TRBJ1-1	CAGSGRNTEAFF	TGTGCCGGTTCGGGGAGGAACACTGAAGCTTTCTTT
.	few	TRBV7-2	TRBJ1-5	CASSQDENNQPQHF	TGTGCCAGCAGCCAGGACGAGAACAATCAGCCCCAGCATTTT
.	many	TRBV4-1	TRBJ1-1	CASSVLDAGLEAFF	TGCGCCAGCAGCGTTTTGGATGCCGGCCTTGAAGCTTTCTTT
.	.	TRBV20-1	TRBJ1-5	CSAREDGDQPQHF	TGCAGTGCTAGAGAGGACGGGGATCAGCCCCAGCATTTT
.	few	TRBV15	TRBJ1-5	CATSRDLGRGQPQHF	TGTGCCACCAGCAGAGATCTGGGGCGCGGACAGCCCCAGCATTTT
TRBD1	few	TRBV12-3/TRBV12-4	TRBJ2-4	CASSPRTGENIQYF	TGTGCCAGCAGCCCCCGGACAGGAGAAAACATTCAGTACTTC
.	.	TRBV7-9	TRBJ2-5	CASGDSGETQYF	TGTGCCAGCGGCGACAGTGGGGAGACCCAGTACTTC
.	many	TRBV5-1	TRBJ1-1	CASSIQGQNTEAFF	TGCGCCAGCAGCATCCAGGGACAGAACACTGAAGCTTTCTTT
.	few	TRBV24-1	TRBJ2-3	CATSDSGSGYTDTQYF	TGTGCCACCAGTGATTCGGGGAGCGGATACACAGATACGCAGTATTTT
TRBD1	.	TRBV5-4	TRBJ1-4	CASSIRDREEKLFF	TGTGCCAGCAGCATCCGGGACAGGGAGGAAAAACTGTTTTTT
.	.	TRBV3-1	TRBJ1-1	CASSPRSRENTEAFF	TGTGCCAGCAGCCCAAGATCTCGGGAGAACACTGAAGCTTTCTTT
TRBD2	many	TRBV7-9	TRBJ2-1	CASNFAGLAGNNEQFF	TGTGCCAGCAACTTCGCCGGACTAGCGGGGAACAATGAGCAGTTCTTC
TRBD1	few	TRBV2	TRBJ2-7	CASQGGQGGYEQYF	TGTGCCAGCCAAGGGGGACAGGGAGGCTACGAGCAGTACTTC
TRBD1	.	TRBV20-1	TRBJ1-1	CSHLGGQGAINTEAFF	TGCAGCCACCTTGGGGGGCAGGGGGCCATCAACACTGAAGCTTTCTTT
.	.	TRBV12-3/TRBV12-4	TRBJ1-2	CASSLARVHGGYTF	TGTGCCAGCAGTTTAGCGCGTGTCCATGGCGGCTACACCTTC
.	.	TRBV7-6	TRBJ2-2	CASSLILGTGELFF	TGTGCCAGCAGCTTAATCCTAGGCACCGGGGAGCTGTTTTTT
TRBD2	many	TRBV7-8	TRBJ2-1	CASRLNLAGVASNNEQFF	TGTGCCAGCAGGTTAAACCTAGCGGGAGTAGCGAGTAATAATGAGCAGTTCTTC
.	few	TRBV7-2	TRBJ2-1	CASSFVGGGGEQFF	TGTGCCAGCAGCTTTGTGGGAGGGGGCGGTGAGCAGTTCTTC
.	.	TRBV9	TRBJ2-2	CASSVLSGPTTGELFF	TGTGCCAGCAGCGTTTTATCGGGTCCAACCACCGGGGAGCTGTTTTTT